This TCR beta chain was recovered during a study of OX40 agonist ivuxolimab in advanced cancers. The study in broad terms: Ivuxolimab, which targeted the costimulatory receptor OX40 (CD134), was an agonistic, fully human IgG2 monoclonal antibody. The paper covers the monotherapy dose-escalation part of the phase I ivuxolimab trial, which included N ≈ 57 patients. Among the approximately 50 dose-escalation patients, about 20 had hepatocellular carcinoma, about 15 melanoma, 9 renal cell carcinoma and 9 head and neck cancer. Intravenous ivuxolimab was administered to patients every 2 weeks at six dose levels: 0.01, 0.1, 0.3, 1.5, 3 and 10 mg/kg. Three dose-escalation patients achieved partial responses, one with hepatocellular carcinoma and two with cutaneous melanoma. Prior anti-PD-1, anti-PD-L1 or anti-CTLA-4 therapy was permitted, and checkpoint inhibitors had been received by around 40% of dose-escalation patients. Peripheral TCRbeta sequencing aimed to test whether ivuxolimab altered TCR sequence diversity and caused clonal T-cell expansion. The dose-escalation cohort was 82.7% male with a mean age of about 65 years, ranging from roughly 20 to 80. General conclusions and limits of the study: After ivuxolimab, expanded clones were on average more numerous among CD8+ T cells than among CD4+ T cells. In the 0.1-3.0 mg/kg groups, partial responders were among the patients with the lowest normalized peripheral clonal expansion, particularly in CD8+ T cells. Low levels of normalized T-cell clonal expansion were also shown by some nonresponding patients. Clonal expansion of both CD4+ and CD8+ blood T cells was observed from baseline to week 6 at doses 0.1 to 3.0 mg/kg. The antigen specificity of the peripheral T cells that underwent clonal expansion was not determined.

Genomic DNA was extracted from sorted cells for sequencing of the TCRbeta CDR3 region. The immunoSEQ Assay was used to sequence the TCRbeta CDR3 regions. TCRdb holds this immuneACCESS table with in-frame rearrangements only. Some clones are missing; in checked studies, unresolved V genes explain under half, and the rest has no known cause. The sample profile shows around 100,000 clones; about nine tenths of them were found once. The ten largest clones add up to around 0.15% of the sample. About this clone itself: Its antigen is currently not known. No qualities accompany the bases; no much larger clone lies one base away.

The germline V gene specifies SGDLS as CDR1 and YYNGEE as CDR2. V loses 3 bases of germline sequence and J loses 0 bases, and the interval between the two ends is 13 bases. The CDR3 runs 17 residues from the cysteine to the phenylalanine. Just CDR3 DNA is preserved here, 51 bases in frame from base 1. Patients with a history of autoimmune disease or receiving systemic immunosuppression were excluded from the trial. In every dose cohort, peripheral blood was drawn for TCR sequencing at baseline, cycle 4 day 1, and cycle 7 day 1. Samples were obtained from an open-label, multicenter, first-in-human phase I dose-escalation trial of ivuxolimab. Adults with locally advanced or metastatic melanoma, renal cell carcinoma, hepatocellular carcinoma or head and neck squamous cell carcinoma were enrolled in the trial. Before TCR sequencing, CD4+ T cells and CD8+ T cells from peripheral blood were sorted into separate populations.

The sequence was obtained from an adult with an advanced solid tumor such as melanoma, head and neck, liver or kidney cancer. This sequence uses TRBV9 and TRBJ1-6; no D segment can be confidently identified. The material sequenced was CD4+ or CD8+ T cells sorted from blood, taken in a trial of the OX40 agonist ivuxolimab. The CDR3 reads CASSADATSSYNSPLHF. The DNA sequence is TGTGCCAGCAGCGCGGACGCAACGAGCTCCTATAATTCACCCCTCCACTTT. With the rest looked up from the reference TRBV9 and TRBJ1-6 genes rather than sequenced, the full variable domain is DSGVTQTPKHLITATGQRVTLRCSPRSGDLSVYWYQQSLDQGLQFLIQYYNGEERAKGNILERFSAQQFPDLHSELNLSSLELGDSALYFCASSADATSSYNSPLHFGNGTRLTVT.